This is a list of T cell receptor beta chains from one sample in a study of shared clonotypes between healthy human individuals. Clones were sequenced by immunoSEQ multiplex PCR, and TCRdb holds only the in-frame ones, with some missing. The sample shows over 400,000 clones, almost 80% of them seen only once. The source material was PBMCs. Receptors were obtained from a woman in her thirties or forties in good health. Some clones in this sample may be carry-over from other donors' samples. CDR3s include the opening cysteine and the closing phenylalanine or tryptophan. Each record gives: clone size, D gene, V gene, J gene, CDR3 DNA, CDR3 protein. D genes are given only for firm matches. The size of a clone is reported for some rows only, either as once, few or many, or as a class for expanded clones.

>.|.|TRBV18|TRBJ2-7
TGTGCCAGCTCCGGGGAAGGGGTATCCTACGAGCAGTACTTC
CASSGEGVSYEQYF
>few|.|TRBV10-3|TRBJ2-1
TGTGCCATCAGTGACCCTTTGGGCTCCTACAATGAGCAGTTCTTC
CAISDPLGSYNEQFF
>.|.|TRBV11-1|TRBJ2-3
TGTGCCAGCAGCTTAAACGACCCCACAGTAGATACGCAGTATTTT
CASSLNDPTVDTQYF
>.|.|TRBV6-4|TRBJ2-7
TGTGCCAGCAGAGATATACCCTACGAGCAGTACTTC
CASRDIPYEQYF
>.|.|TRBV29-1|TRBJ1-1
TGCAGCGTTGCCAGGGTGATCATGAACACTGAAGCTTTCTTT
CSVARVIMNTEAFF
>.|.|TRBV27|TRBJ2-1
TGTGCCAGCAGTTTATCGAAGACTGGCCACAATGAGCAGTTCTTC
CASSLSKTGHNEQFF
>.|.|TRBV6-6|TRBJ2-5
TGTGCCAGCAGTTACTCTCGTTTGGTGCGGGAGACCCAGTACTTC
CASSYSRLVRETQYF
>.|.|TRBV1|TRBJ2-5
TGCACCAGCAGCCAAAGTCAGGAGGGGAGTAGTCTGAAGACCCAGTACTTC
CTSSQSQEGSSLKTQYF
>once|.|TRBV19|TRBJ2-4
TGTGCCAGTAGTATAAGAACAGGCCTGTCGGACATTCAGTACTTC
CASSIRTGLSDIQYF
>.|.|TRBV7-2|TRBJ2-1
TGTGCCAGCAGCTTAGTGGGGTCCCCCTGGTTCTTC
CASSLVGSPWFF
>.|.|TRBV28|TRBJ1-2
TGTGCCAGCAGTTTAAGGCCGTCGCGGGGCTACACCTTC
CASSLRPSRGYTF